Given below is one TCR beta chain in context. Its antigen remains unidentified. Treatment meaning: oral pan-JAK inhibitor, 5-10 mg twice daily. This sample was included in a study of CD8+ T cells in alopecia areata. Background on the study: Tofacitinib continued for 6 to 18 months and was then withheld for 6 months. Scoring of treated patients' severity used the percentage of affected scalp area. General study results and limits: Treatment with tofacitinib significantly lowered scalp clonality and reduced expanded CD8+ clones among the top 100. For lesional scalp, especially alopecia totalis/universalis, clonality was higher than in normal scalp.

Extracted from the samples, RNA was reverse transcribed into cDNA to serve as the sequencing template. Sequenced by immunoSEQ multiplex PCR; TCRdb stores in-frame clones only, minus some. The sample consists of about 42,000 clones, 50% to 70% of them appearing once. The V gene lost 6 bases and the J gene lost 0 bases, with 15 bases spanning the gap. Germline CDR1 and CDR2: SGHVS and FNYEAQ. The CDR3 sequence is 15 residues long. The sequencing used CD8+ T cells sorted from blood, collected at week 4, from a patient treated with tofacitinib. The rearrangement links TRBV7-6 to TRBJ2-7, with D perhaps given as TRBD1 or TRBD2 (5 bases each). This receptor was identified in a human donor with alopecia areata. The CDR3 DNA follows: TGTGCCAGCAGGCTAGATGGGACCTACTCCTACGAGCAGTACTTC. The encoded protein is CASRLDGTYSYEQYF.